These T cell receptor beta chains were read from a single sample in a study of T cell repertoires in cytomegalovirus infection. TCRdb recomputed calls from the reads with MiXCR, one row per CDR3 protein. The data hold hundreds of thousands of distinct CDR3 sequences, with roughly a quarter observed a single time. Material: CD8+ T cells from PBMCs. Every receptor here comes from a human donor in good health (CMV status not recorded). Some clones in this sample may be carry-over from other donors' samples. CDR3s leave out the opening cysteine and the closing phenylalanine or tryptophan.

v_gene,j_gene,CDR3aa
TRBV20-1,TRBJ1-6,SARDGSFYNSPLH
TRBV7-3,TRBJ2-3,ASSSGLFTDTQY
TRBV28,TRBJ2-1,ASSLFGTNSYNEQF
TRBV7-9,TRBJ1-1,ASSALGGTEAF
TRBV7-2,TRBJ2-5,ASSSLSDFEETQY
TRBV27,TRBJ2-2,ASSSAGKYTGELF
TRBV7-4,TRBJ1-2,ASSPGTGEFDGYT
TRBV19,TRBJ1-1,ASSKGRSTEAF
TRBV20-1,TRBJ1-2,SARTAQYGYT
TRBV19,TRBJ2-1,ASSRGQGGFSYNEQF
TRBV10-3,TRBJ1-1,AISEKDYTEAF
TRBV6-2/TRBV6-3,TRBJ2-3,ASNSGPNTDTQY
TRBV27,TRBJ2-3,ASRITDTQY
TRBV20-1,TRBJ2-1,SASGGGLDEQF
TRBV9,TRBJ2-4,ASSKGGGGKNIQY
TRBV6-5,TRBJ2-7,ASSYSIGVLDEQY
TRBV6-2/TRBV6-3,TRBJ2-3,ASAPRPDPQY
TRBV20-1,TRBJ2-1,SAPRDRSYNEQF
TRBV29-1,TRBJ2-7,SVDARDRGGYEQY
TRBV27,TRBJ2-1,ASSLAAGGARF
TRBV4-1,TRBJ2-3,ASSQDGTAYTDTQY
TRBV19,TRBJ2-2,ASSIPQGRAGELF
TRBV6-2/TRBV6-3,TRBJ2-1,VSFGSTSGATYNEQF
TRBV15,TRBJ2-1,ATSSSRADEQF
TRBV25-1,TRBJ1-4,AGIGQGEKLF
TRBV4-1,TRBJ1-1,ASSPPTWTSNTEAF
TRBV5-1,TRBJ1-5,ASSTGQGEVVQPQH
TRBV7-8,TRBJ2-1,ASSLLAAGGTLSYNEQF
TRBV7-6,TRBJ1-1,ASRPTANTEAF
TRBV4-1,TRBJ2-1,ASSLMGEYNEQF
TRBV29-1,TRBJ2-2,SVDRAGGYTGELF
TRBV7-9,TRBJ2-3,ASSLGDGGRAQY
TRBV7-6,TRBJ2-1,ASSDGLADNEQF
TRBV29-1,TRBJ1-1,SFPGHQNTEAF
TRBV12-3/TRBV12-4,TRBJ2-1,ASSGRTSGGVDEQF
TRBV5-5,TRBJ2-7,ASRYDRAVCNEQY
TRBV11-2,TRBJ2-3,ASSLARGGSTDTQY